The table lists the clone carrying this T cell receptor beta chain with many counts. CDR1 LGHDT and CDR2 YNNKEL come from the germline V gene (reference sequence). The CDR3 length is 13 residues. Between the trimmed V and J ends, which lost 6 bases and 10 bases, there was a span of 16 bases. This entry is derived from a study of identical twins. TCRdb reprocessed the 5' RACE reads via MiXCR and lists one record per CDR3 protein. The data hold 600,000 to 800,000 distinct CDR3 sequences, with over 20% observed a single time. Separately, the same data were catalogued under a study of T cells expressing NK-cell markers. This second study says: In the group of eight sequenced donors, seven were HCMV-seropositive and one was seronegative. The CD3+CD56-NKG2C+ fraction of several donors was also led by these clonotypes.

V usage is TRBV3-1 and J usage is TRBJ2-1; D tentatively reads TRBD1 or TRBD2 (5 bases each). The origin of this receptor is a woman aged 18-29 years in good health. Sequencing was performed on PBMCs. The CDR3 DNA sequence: TGTGCCAGCAGTTACGGGACCCCTCCGGAGCAGTTCTTC. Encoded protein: CASSYGTPPEQFF.